These T cell receptor beta chains were read from a single sample in a study of blood T cell repertoires in COVID-19. Method: immunoSEQ multiplex PCR; TCRdb's copy keeps in-frame clones and lacks some. The sample lists fewer than 500,000 clones; roughly 91% were seen once. Sequencing used peripheral blood. These receptors were obtained from a woman aged 25 to 39 with acute or convalescent COVID-19. Each CDR3 is given with its conserved first and last residue. The D gene is left open where the match is weak. For some rows the clone size is stated as once, few or many, or as a class when expanded; others skip it.

D gene	V gene	J gene	clone size	CDR3 protein	CDR3 DNA
-	TRBV28	TRBJ1-1	-	CASGRGDVMNTEAFF	TGTGCCAGCGGGAGGGGGGATGTAATGAACACTGAAGCTTTCTTT
-	TRBV5-5	TRBJ2-2	-	CASSLATVNTGELFF	TGTGCCAGCAGCTTGGCCACAGTGAACACCGGGGAGCTGTTTTTT
TRBD2	TRBV9	TRBJ2-1	-	CASSVISGGIPYNEQFF	TGTGCCAGCAGCGTAATTAGCGGGGGGATCCCCTACAATGAGCAGTTCTTC
-	TRBV30	TRBJ2-1	once	CACLRLANEQFF	TGTGCCTGTCTGCGACTGGCCAATGAGCAGTTCTTC
-	TRBV9	TRBJ2-1	-	CASSAGVQDYNEQFF	TGTGCCAGCAGCGCCGGGGTCCAAGACTACAATGAGCAGTTCTTC
TRBD2	TRBV7-8	TRBJ2-3	-	CASSLFGGGARDTQYF	TGTGCCAGCAGCTTATTTGGCGGGGGGGCCCGAGATACGCAGTATTTT
TRBD1	TRBV29-1	TRBJ2-1	-	CSVEGGGSSSYNEQFF	TGCAGCGTTGAAGGAGGGGGCTCGAGCTCCTACAATGAGCAGTTCTTC
-	TRBV2	TRBJ1-6	-	CASSELRGGNSPLHF	TGTGCCAGCAGTGAATTGAGGGGGGGGAATTCACCCCTCCACTTT
TRBD1	TRBV19	TRBJ2-3	-	CASSVTDRGTSTDTQYF	TGTGCCAGTAGTGTGACTGACAGGGGGACTAGCACAGATACGCAGTATTTT
TRBD1	TRBV30	TRBJ1-5	-	CAWSSGGRMQPQHF	TGTGCCTGGAGCTCAGGGGGTCGTATGCAGCCCCAGCATTTT
-	TRBV4-1	TRBJ1-3	-	CASSQDEQNSSGNTIYF	TGCGCCAGCAGCCAAGACGAACAGAACTCCTCTGGAAACACCATATATTTT
-	TRBV29-1	TRBJ2-7	-	CSVESVASYEQYF	TGCAGCGTTGAGTCGGTAGCTTCCTACGAGCAGTACTTC
-	TRBV29-1	TRBJ2-1	-	CSVEGTVGNEQFF	TGCAGCGTTGAAGGGACAGTGGGAAATGAGCAGTTCTTC
-	TRBV20-1	TRBJ1-1	-	CSATGGTEAFF	TGCAGTGCTACAGGCGGGACTGAAGCTTTCTTT
-	TRBV5-1	TRBJ2-7	-	CASSLVVQSPEQYF	TGCGCCAGCAGCTTGGTTGTTCAATCCCCCGAGCAGTACTTC
TRBD2	TRBV2	TRBJ2-6	-	CASLREGFTGANVLTF	TGTGCCAGCCTTAGGGAGGGATTCACTGGGGCCAACGTCCTGACTTTC
-	TRBV6-5	TRBJ1-4	-	CASRAGLTNEKLFF	TGTGCCAGCAGGGCAGGGTTAACTAATGAAAAACTGTTTTTT
TRBD1	TRBV2	TRBJ1-2	-	CASGGDRGAFNYGYTF	TGTGCCAGCGGGGGGGACAGGGGTGCCTTTAACTATGGCTACACCTTC
TRBD2	TRBV28	TRBJ2-5	-	CASSLWTSGEETQYF	TGTGCCAGCAGTCTTTGGACTAGCGGGGAAGAGACCCAGTACTTC
-	TRBV5-6	TRBJ1-1	many	CASSLYDTGDGTEAFF	TGTGCCAGCAGCTTGTACGACACGGGGGACGGCACTGAAGCTTTCTTT
-	TRBV5-6	TRBJ2-2	-	CASSLWWEQTGELFF	TGTGCCAGCAGCTTGTGGTGGGAGCAGACCGGGGAGCTGTTTTTT
TRBD1	TRBV3-1/TRBV3-2	TRBJ1-2	-	CASGSGQGRYGYTF	TGTGCCAGCGGATCCGGACAGGGACGATATGGCTACACCTTC
-	TRBV24-1	TRBJ1-6	-	CAIDQGFSSPLHF	TGTGCCATCGATCAGGGGTTTAGCTCACCCCTCCACTTT
TRBD2	TRBV6-5	TRBJ2-2	-	CASWRGGANTGELFF	TGTGCCAGCTGGCGGGGGGGCGCGAACACCGGGGAGCTGTTTTTT
TRBD1	TRBV28	TRBJ2-1	-	CATLRTGSVNEQFF	TGTGCCACGCTCCGGACAGGGTCGGTGAATGAGCAGTTCTTC
-	TRBV7-2	TRBJ2-1	-	CASSLIGAYNEQFF	TGTGCCAGCAGCTTAATTGGGGCATACAATGAGCAGTTCTTC
TRBD1	TRBV5-1	TRBJ2-1	-	CASSQTGLNNEQFF	TGCGCCAGCAGCCAGACAGGGTTGAACAATGAGCAGTTCTTC
-	TRBV27	TRBJ2-1	once	CASSLSSAYNEQFF	TGTGCCAGCAGTTTATCTAGCGCCTACAATGAGCAGTTCTTC
-	TRBV30	TRBJ2-5	once	CAWSVGGTQETQYF	TGTGCCTGGAGTGTTGGGGGGACCCAAGAGACCCAGTACTTC
-	TRBV10-3	TRBJ1-5	-	CAVSTGEINQPQHF	TGTGCCGTCTCAACGGGGGAAATTAATCAGCCCCAGCATTTT
-	TRBV28	TRBJ2-7	-	CASSFSRRLSYEQYF	TGTGCCAGCAGTTTCAGTAGGCGGCTCTCCTACGAGCAGTACTTC
-	TRBV3-1/TRBV3-2	TRBJ1-3	-	CASSQGQHLSGNTIYF	TGTGCCAGCAGCCAAGGACAGCACCTCTCTGGAAACACCATATATTTT